This T cell receptor (beta chain) was identified during a study of T cell repertoires in cytomegalovirus infection. Study-wide points: There were HLA-C-restricted CMV-specific TCR beta clonotypes dominating the ex vivo response.

From the reads, TCRdb called clonotypes with MiXCR, one entry per CDR3 protein. Of hundreds of thousands of distinct CDR3 sequences in the sample, about a third are singletons; the top ten hold 2.8%. As to this clonotype: The antigen remains unidentified.

The V and J ends lost 5 bases and 7 bases respectively, with 23 bases between them. This CDR3 comprises 16 residues. CDR1 MDHEN and CDR2 SYDVKM come from the germline V gene. Source material: PBMCs. The rearrangement links TRBV28 to TRBJ1-2; D is undetermined. The sequence derives from a human donor in good health (CMV status not recorded). Some clones in this sample may be carry-over from other donors' samples. The CDR3 protein is CASSPPFPGKSGGYTF. CDR3 sequence (DNA): TGTGCCAGCAGTCCACCTTTCCCGGGGAAGAGTGGTGGCTACACCTTC.